This T cell receptor (beta chain) was documented in a study of T cells in Graves' hyperthyroidism and ophthalmopathy. This clonotype was picked up a small number of times. The antigen remains undetermined. Study observations and caveats: Blood also carried most thyroid clonotypes expanded above 0.001.

Amplification targeted TCR beta CDR3 regions from RNA transcripts. TCR CDR3 regions were first amplified by RT-PCR with HTBI primers. In TCRdb, the multiplex PCR reads were re-called with MiXCR into one record per CDR3 protein. The table shows under 200,000 distinct CDR3 sequences, with just under 9.5% occurring only once. The source is a woman aged 18 to 35 with Graves' hyperthyroidism that later progressed to Graves' ophthalmopathy. The sequenced sample consisted of blood.

The CDR3 loop reads CASSPVLGQTGELFF. The CDR3 nucleotides read TGTGCCAGCAGCCCAGTGCTTGGTCAGACCGGGGAGCTGTTTTTT. The chain has TRBV7-9 and TRBJ2-2; D uncertain. Germline assignment: CDR1 SEHNR and CDR2 FQNEAQ (reference sequence). V lost 5 bases and J lost 5, with 15 bases in between. The CDR3 extends over 15 amino acids.